This is a list of T cell receptor beta chains from one sample in a study of T cells after yellow fever vaccination. TCRdb ran MiXCR on the 5' RACE reads and lists one entry per CDR3 protein. Here the sample spans about 85,000 distinct CDR3 sequences, roughly 15% being singletons. The sequencing here drew on CD8+ T cells not binding an NS4B(214-222) dextramer, sorted from PBMCs, taken less than 25 days after the first yellow fever vaccination. Source of these receptors: a man aged 18 to 35 who received the YFV17D yellow fever vaccine. Each CDR3 is given with its conserved first and last residue. Each record gives: V gene, CDR3 protein.

V gene: TRBV20-1; CDR3 protein: CSARPPRGQGELKGLFNEKLFF
V gene: TRBV12-3/TRBV12-4; CDR3 protein: CASSFLAGGTDTQYF
V gene: TRBV4-1; CDR3 protein: CASSPMDRGPQPQHF
V gene: TRBV5-1; CDR3 protein: CASSHGTNTGELFF
V gene: TRBV29-1; CDR3 protein: CSVVTVQETQYF
V gene: TRBV29-1; CDR3 protein: CSVEDPIWSGGRETQYF
V gene: TRBV12-3/TRBV12-4; CDR3 protein: CASGLGRYQPQHF
V gene: TRBV23-1; CDR3 protein: CASSRGLSPLHF
V gene: TRBV6-2/TRBV6-3; CDR3 protein: CASSYPLVGLPYEQYF
V gene: TRBV20-1; CDR3 protein: CSASRQTQYF
V gene: TRBV6-2/TRBV6-3; CDR3 protein: CASSFRLDNEQFF
V gene: TRBV3-1; CDR3 protein: CASSPLGPGRETQYF
V gene: TRBV28; CDR3 protein: CASSLNIGGETEAFF
V gene: TRBV28; CDR3 protein: CASSLLLAKNIQYF
V gene: TRBV7-3; CDR3 protein: CASSLMPYEKLFF
V gene: TRBV9; CDR3 protein: CASSVESGGGEETQYF
V gene: TRBV27; CDR3 protein: CASSSGTPTDTQYF
V gene: TRBV5-1; CDR3 protein: CASSLGQEFQETQYF
V gene: TRBV20-1; CDR3 protein: CSARDLGQSLAKNIQYF
V gene: TRBV9; CDR3 protein: CASSVDGAKVDPQYF
V gene: TRBV9; CDR3 protein: CASSVGPGPGGSPLHF
V gene: TRBV5-1; CDR3 protein: CASSLMGQGNSYEQYF
V gene: TRBV24-1; CDR3 protein: CATSDPGEETQYF
V gene: TRBV7-9; CDR3 protein: CASRRPRTFEETQYF